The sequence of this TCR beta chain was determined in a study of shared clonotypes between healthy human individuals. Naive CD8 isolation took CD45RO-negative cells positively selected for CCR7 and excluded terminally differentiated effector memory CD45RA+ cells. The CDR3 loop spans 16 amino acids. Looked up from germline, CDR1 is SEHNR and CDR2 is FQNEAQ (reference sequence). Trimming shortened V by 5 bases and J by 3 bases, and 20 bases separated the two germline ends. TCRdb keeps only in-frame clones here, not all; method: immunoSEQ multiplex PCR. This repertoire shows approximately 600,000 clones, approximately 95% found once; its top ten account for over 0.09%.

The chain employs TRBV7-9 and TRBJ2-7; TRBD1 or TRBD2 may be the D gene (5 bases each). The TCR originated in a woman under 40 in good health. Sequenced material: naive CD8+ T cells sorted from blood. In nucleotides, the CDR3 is TGTGCCAGCAGCACCCCCTCCGCCGGGACCCACTACGAGCAGTACTTC. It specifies CASSTPSAGTHYEQYF.